This T cell receptor beta chain was documented in a study of CD8 T cells in Susac syndrome. Study-level results: It was acknowledged in the study that the number of individuals who were included in its TCR sequencing and HLA analysis was relatively small.

An amount of RNA that ranged from roughly 0.5 to 1 ug was reverse transcribed with random hexamers. A single record per CDR3 protein comes from TCRdb applying MiXCR to the immunoSEQ multiplex PCR reads. The data hold approximately 100,000 distinct CDR3 sequences, with roughly 91% observed a single time. The controls were healthy donors who were matched for age and sex. The TEMRA cells underwent FACS enrichment, while the CD8+ and CD4+ T cells underwent negative isolation. A word on this clonotype: The antigen remains undetermined.

Germline CDR1 GTSNPN, CDR2 SVGIG (reference sequence). The CDR3 length is 12 residues. V was shortened by 8 bases and J by 6 bases, with 16 bases between the two germline ends. Sequencing used CD4+ T cells from PBMCs. The chain couples TRBV30 to TRBJ1-1; D is perhaps TRBD1 (6 bases). The receptor's source is a human donor in good health. CDR3 nucleotide sequence: TGTGCCGTAGAACAGGGTCTCCCTGAAGCTTTCTTT. Its translation: CAVEQGLPEAFF. Together with reference TRBV30 and TRBJ1-1, the CDR3 gives the full variable domain: SQTIHQWPATLVQPVGSPLSLECTVEGTSNPNLYWYRQAAGRGLQLLFYSVGIGQISSEVPQNLSASRPQDRQFILSSKKLLLSDSGFYLCAVEQGLPEAFFGQGTRLTVV.